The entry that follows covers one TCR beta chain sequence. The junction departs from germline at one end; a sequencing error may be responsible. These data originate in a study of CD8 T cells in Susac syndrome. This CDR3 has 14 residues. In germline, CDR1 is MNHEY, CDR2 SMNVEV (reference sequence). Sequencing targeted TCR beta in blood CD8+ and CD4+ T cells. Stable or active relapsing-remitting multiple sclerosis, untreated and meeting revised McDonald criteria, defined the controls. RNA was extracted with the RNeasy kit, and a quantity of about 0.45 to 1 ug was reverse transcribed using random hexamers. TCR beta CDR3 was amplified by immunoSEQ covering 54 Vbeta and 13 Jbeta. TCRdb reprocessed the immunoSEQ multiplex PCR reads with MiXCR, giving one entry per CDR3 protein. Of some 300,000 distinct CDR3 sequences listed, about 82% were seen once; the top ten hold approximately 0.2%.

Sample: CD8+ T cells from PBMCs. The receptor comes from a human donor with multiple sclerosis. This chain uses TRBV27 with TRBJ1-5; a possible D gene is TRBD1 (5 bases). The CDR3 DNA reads TGTGCCAGCAGCCGTGGGGCAGATAATCAGCTCCAGCATTTT. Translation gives CASSRGADNQLQHF.